This T cell receptor (beta chain) was sequenced during a study of shared clonotypes between healthy human individuals (dated by TCRdb to 2018 to 2021). The study in broad terms: Three men and a couple of women, aged 18 to 49 years, made up the cohort. Between about 0.94 and 8.9 billion PBMCs per donor were obtained by leukapheresis. Per donor, three plates each were used for CD4 naive and CD4 memory, two for CD8 naive, and one for CD8 memory. To increase sequencing depth and limit assay-specific biases, TCR repertoire library preparation and sequencing were carried out by different laboratories using diverse techniques. To estimate repertoire size and how much clonotypes are shared between individuals, the study performed deep sequencing of blood TCR repertoires from a few healthy adults. Points the paper makes about the study in general: Rarefaction of sorted-subset datasets indicated incomplete sequencing despite the large sequencing depth. Because the study included only a small number of donors, the genetic and exposure-history diversity represented was limited. Based on pairwise subsampling, the degree of clonotype sharing among donors was expected to be affected by sequencing depth. Naive subsets generally had larger estimated clonotype richness than memory subsets. Compared with non-shared clonotypes, the clonotypes found in all four sorted-subset donors had higher generation probabilities. Sampling was restricted to blood, and TCR repertoires in tissue are likely to differ from TCR repertoires in blood. Sharing across a handful of donors was observed for around 5% of naive CD4, 3% to 4% of naive CD8, 2% to 2.5% of memory CD4, and around 0.44% of memory CD8 clonotypes.

The CDR3, from cysteine to phenylalanine, totals 14 residues. The kept DNA is CDR3 alone, 42 bases in frame from the first base. The germline V gene (reference sequence) provides CDR1 PRHDT and CDR2 FYEKMQ. Trimming costs V 5 bases and J 7 bases, and their ends lie 15 bases apart. Notes on this clone: Its antigen target is currently unknown. No much larger clone is present one base from it, and per-base qualities are unavailable.

Healthy HIV-negative adults with no recently reported acute infections or vaccinations were included as donors. Every donor was a Caucasian adult living in Nashville, Tennessee, USA. The CD8 memory samples were a combination of magnetically selected CD45RO+ cells and CCR7-negative CD45RA+ effector memory (TemRA) cells. Blood was collected by leukapheresis, and PBMCs were isolated by Ficoll-Histopaque density gradient centrifugation and then cryopreserved in liquid nitrogen vapor phase. Analytical flow cytometry was used to check the purity and quantity of every magnetically sorted T cell population. From each sorted fraction, genomic DNA was isolated and quantified by UV absorbance on a Nanodrop 2000c. Using the deep immunoSEQ assay, multiplex PCR amplified TCR CDR3 regions from genomic DNA. Extracted genomic DNA from each cell subset was distributed evenly across all wells of several immunoSEQ 96-well plates, and each plate was treated as a replicate. For sorted subsets, each replicate PCR was loaded with approximately 200 ng genomic DNA, equivalent to approximately 33,000 T cell genomes. The purified libraries were quantified using a Qubit 3.0 fluorometer, sized with a Bioanalyzer 2100, and then quantified again using the KAPA Library Quantification kit. A separate single-read 150-cycle Illumina NextSeq 550 flow cell was used to sequence each immunoSEQ 96-well plate. As for the authors' bioinformatics: Because only junctional sequences without quality scores were contained in the immunoSEQ output, filtering matching that applied to full-length reads could not be performed. To assign V/J genes and CDR3, sequences were annotated using PyIR, a Python wrapper for IgBLAST v1.9, with IMGT germline references. Any read was removed if the V/J assignment was weak (E-value above 1e-6), the CDR3 was missing, or the read contained stop codons, out-of-frame junctions, or ambiguous translated residues. V3J clonotypes were defined by identical inferred V gene, J gene, and CDR3 amino acid sequence. Percentage overlap between repertoires was calculated by dividing the number of shared unique clonotypes by the size of the smaller repertoire. RTK rarefaction, the Chao1 estimator, and Recon v2.1 estimates of unobserved clonotypes were used to assess repertoire richness. Generation probabilities for all TCRbeta clonotypes obtained by the gDNA method from four donors were computed using OLGA. TCRdb holds this immuneACCESS table with in-frame rearrangements only. Some clones are missing; in checked studies, unresolved V genes explain under half, and the rest has no known cause. That table furnishes V, J and clone size, whereas the DNA furnished D and trimming. This sample has approximately 710,000 clones in its table, and roughly 87% of those were observed once. The ten top clones hold less than 40% of the sample.

Input material: memory CD8+ T cells from PBMCs. The cell subset or site label for this specimen denotes: CD45RO+ cells pooled with CCR7-negative TemRA cells. This sequence was found in a man aged 18 to 35 in good health. Some clones in this sample may be carry-over from other donors' samples. The rearrangement combines TRBV13 with TRBJ1-5; the D gene is perhaps TRBD1, from 6 matching bases. This receptor has the CDR3 CASSVGGAGQPQHF. The nucleotide sequence reads TGTGCCAGCAGCGTGGGGGGGGCCGGGCAGCCCCAGCATTTT.